Shown below are 27 T cell receptor beta chains from a single sample sequenced in a study of tumor-infiltrating lymphocytes in localized non-small cell lung cancer listed by TCRdb under 2021. Library creation used the immunoSEQ multiplex PCR assay. TCRdb carries this immuneACCESS record with in-frame sequences only. Its versions omit some clonotypes, under half of them owing to an unresolved V gene in the studies checked, with the rest unexplained. In all, the sample holds more than 10,000 clones, and 66% of those were seen once. The ten largest clones add up to less than 9% of the sample. Sequencing was performed on lung tumor tissue. The receptors were gathered from a human donor with non-small cell lung cancer.

The CDR3 loop reads CASSSKAGTGAETQYF. The CDR3 region has the DNA TGCGCCAGCAGCTCAAAGGCCGGGACAGGGGCAGAGACCCAGTACTTC. V is TRBV5-1 and J is TRBJ2-5; 10 nucleotides align to TRBD1. The V gene end was trimmed by 3 bases and the J gene end by 4 bases; junction bases not matched to a gene: 9. The germline gives CDR1 SGHRS, CDR2 YFSETQ. This CDR3 spans 16 amino acids.

This clone has more than one count but fewer than ten. V and J are TRBV27 and TRBJ2-7, with TRBD1 as a possible D gene (5 bases). Germline V gene lookup returns CDR1 MNHEY and CDR2 SMNVEV (reference sequence). The CDR3 totals 14 residues. Trimming took off 1 base at V and 5 bases at J, with 12 bases between the two ends. Written as DNA, the CDR3 is TGTGCCAGCAGTTTATATGCAGGGATCCACGAGCAGTACTTC. Translation gives CASSLYAGIHEQYF.

This clone qualifies as medium-sized. V gene TRBV18 combines with J gene TRBJ2-7; the D gene is possibly TRBD2 (5 bases). Germline CDR1 reads KGHSH; CDR2 reads LQKENI. Trimming left V 5 bases short and J 3 bases short, with 11 bases between. The CDR3 sequence is 13 residues long. As DNA, the CDR3 is TGTGCCAGCTCAGTAGCGCTTTACTACGAGCAGTACTTC. Its translation: CASSVALYYEQYF.

The chain uses TRBV7-9 and TRBJ2-7; D may be TRBD1 (7 bases). Trimming took off 5 bases at V and 3 bases at J, with 11 bases between the two ends. CDR3 length: 13 residues. Germline V CDR1 and CDR2: SEHNR, FQNEAQ (reference sequence). CDR3 sequence: CASSAGQFYEQYF. In DNA, the CDR3 is TGTGCCAGCAGCGCGGGACAGTTCTACGAGCAGTACTTC.

Judged by abundance, this clone is medium-sized. The chain has TRBV19 and TRBJ1-5, with D unresolved. V lost 7 bases to trimming and J lost 0 bases, with 13 bases between them. The length of the CDR3 is 15 residues. Germline CDR1 and CDR2: LNHDA and SQIVND (reference sequence). CDR3 nucleotide sequence: TGTGCCAGTATCGGCCGCCTATATAGCAATCAGCCCCAGCATTTT. Protein product: CASIGRLYSNQPQHF.

In its sample, this clone was seen a few times. The chain employs TRBV7-3 and TRBJ2-2, with 7 bases aligning to TRBD2. V lost 4 bases, J lost 3 bases, and 8 bases stayed unmatched. This CDR3 comprises 16 residues. The germline V gene has CDR1 SGHTA and CDR2 FQGTGA. This CDR3 is CASSSLSGGYTGELFF. As DNA, the CDR3 is TGTGCCAGCAGCTCGCTTTCCGGGGGGTACACCGGGGAGCTGTTTTTT. The complete variable domain, with remaining parts taken from reference TRBV7-3 and TRBJ2-2, reads GAGVSQTPSNKVTEKGKYVELRCDPISGHTALYWYRQSLGQGPEFLIYFQGTGAADDSGLPNDRFFAVRPEGSVSTLKIQRTERGDSAVYLCASSSLSGGYTGELFFGEGSRLTVL.

The V call is TRBV5-8, the J call TRBJ1-5, with D perhaps TRBD1 (6 bases). This CDR3 is built from 14 residues. The ends were cut back, 2 bases at V and 7 bases at J, with 13 bases in the middle. Germline V gene data show CDR1 as SGHTS and CDR2 as YDEGEE. The CDR3 nucleotides are TGTGCCAGCAGCTTAGGGGGGTTAAGGCAGCCCCAGCATTTT. This encodes CASSLGGLRQPQHF.

CDR3 in DNA: TGTGCCAGCAGCCATAGGAGGGACGGAACCGGGGAGCTGTTTTTT. Protein sequence: CASSHRRDGTGELFF. This chain connects TRBV11-1 to TRBJ2-2; D possibly corresponds to TRBD2 (6 bases). CDR1 and CDR2 from the germline V gene are SGHAT and FQDESV (reference sequence). The CDR3 loop spans 15 amino acids. V was trimmed by 5 bases and J by 5 bases, leaving 15 bases between them.

V is TRBV5-1 and J is TRBJ1-1, with a possible D match to TRBD1 (6 bases). Germline V gene sequence: CDR1 SGHRS, CDR2 YFSETQ. The CDR3 contains 15 residues. Trimming shortened V by 4 bases and J by 8 bases, and 21 bases separated the two germline ends. CDR3 protein: CASSPTGTGLQEAFF. CDR3 DNA sequence: TGCGCCAGCAGCCCAACGGGAACAGGGCTTCAGGAAGCTTTCTTT. Filled out from reference TRBV5-1 and TRBJ1-1, the complete variable domain reads KAGVTQTPRYLIKTRGQQVTLSCSPISGHRSVSWYQQTPGQGLQFLFEYFSETQRNKGNFPGRFSGRQFSNSRSEMNVSTLELGDSALYLCASSPTGTGLQEAFFGQGTRLTVV.

This chain connects TRBV27 to TRBJ2-1; TRBD2 matches at 11 bases. The germline CDR1 and CDR2 sequences are MNHEY and SMNVEV (reference sequence). This CDR3 comprises 15 residues. The J segment lost 7 bases and the V segment lost 3 bases, leaving 5 bases of the junction unmatched. The CDR3 is CASSFYSGRGNEQFF. CDR3 sequence (DNA): TGTGCCAGCAGTTTCTATAGCGGGAGGGGTAATGAGCAGTTCTTC.

This clone was counted a single time. One end of the junction is discordant with germline, which a read error may explain. Other DNA sequences of this sample code for an identical CDR3. The rearrangement uses TRBV29-1 and TRBJ1-2; unclear D gene. The CDR3 spans 11 residues. Germline assignment: CDR1 SQVTM and CDR2 ANQGSEA. CDR3 DNA sequence: TGCAGCGTTTCGGAGTTCTATGGCTACACTTTC. As protein: CSVSEFYGYTF.

This chain links TRBV18 with TRBJ2-5; TRBD2 matches at 9 bases. The trim removed 2 bases at V and 1 base at J, leaving 5 bases unmatched. The germline gives CDR1 KGHSH, CDR2 LQKENI. The CDR3 length is 16 residues. The CDR3 is CASSPKPSGIQETQYF. Here the CDR3 DNA reads TGTGCCAGCTCACCAAAACCTAGCGGGATCCAAGAGACCCAGTACTTC.

The V call is TRBV7-2, the J call TRBJ2-1; no clear D gene. The CDR3 is made up of 11 amino acids. Trimming removed 6 bases at V and 7 bases at J, with 7 bases between. From germline, CDR1 is SGHTA and CDR2 FQGNSA. This CDR3 reads CASRLGNEQFF. The CDR3 region has the DNA TGTGCCAGCAGGCTAGGGAATGAGCAGTTCTTC.

This clone occurred a few times. This chain uses TRBV2 with TRBJ2-2, with D tentatively TRBD2 (5 bases). The CDR3 is 16 residues long. V was clipped by 3 bases and J by 4 bases, with 15 bases between them. Germline CDR1 reads SNHLY; CDR2 reads FYNNEI. CDR3 sequence reads: CASSEAAFRGTGELFF. In DNA form, the CDR3 reads TGTGCCAGCAGTGAGGCAGCCTTCCGGGGCACCGGGGAGCTGTTTTTT. The entire variable domain, with the rest obtained from reference TRBV2 and TRBJ2-2, is as follows: EPEVTQTPSHQVTQMGQEVILRCVPISNHLYFYWYRQILGQKVEFLVSFYNNEISEKSEIFDDQFSVERPDGSNFTLKIRSTKLEDSAMYFCASSEAAFRGTGELFFGEGSRLTVL.

The sample holds one count of this clone. The rearrangement joins TRBV19 to TRBJ2-3; 8 nucleotides agree with TRBD2. The germline CDR1 and CDR2 sequences are LNHDA and SQIVND (reference sequence). The CDR3 covers 18 residues. V shed 6 bases and J 0 bases; nucleotides not matched to a gene: 14. CDR3 DNA sequence: TGTGCCAGTAGCCGAAATTCACTAGCGGCCGCTAGCACAGATACGCAGTATTTT. Translation gives CASSRNSLAAASTDTQYF.

This clone was seen only a few times. The chain has TRBV10-3 and TRBJ2-7, with D perhaps given as TRBD1 or TRBD2 (7 bases each). CDR3 length: 15 amino acids. Trimming pared 11 bases from V and 3 bases from J, leaving 23 bases between. Germline CDR1 and CDR2: ENHRY and SYGVKD. The CDR3 DNA is TGTGCCTCCAAATGGGGAGGGACAGAAGGCTACGAGCAGTACTTC. Translation: CASKWGGTEGYEQYF.

This clone is classed as medium-sized. This chain links TRBV30 with TRBJ1-1; 7 nucleotides agree with TRBD1. The germline V gene encodes CDR1 GTSNPN and CDR2 SVGIG (reference sequence). CDR3 length: 16 amino acids. The junction had 11 bases not matched to a gene; V was cut back by 4 bases and J by 0 bases. The CDR3: CAWNPGQLFMNTEAFF. CDR3 nucleotide sequence: TGTGCCTGGAATCCGGGACAGTTGTTCATGAACACTGAAGCTTTCTTT.

This clone was recorded once. The chain is built from TRBV6-5 and TRBJ1-2, with D perhaps matching TRBD1 (5 bases). The CDR3 extends over 13 amino acids. Trimming shortened V by 6 bases and J by 0 bases, and 8 bases separated the two germline ends. The germline CDR1 and CDR2 sequences are MNHEY and SVGAGI. This chain's CDR3 is CASSWGANYGYTF. In DNA form, the CDR3 reads TGTGCCAGCAGCTGGGGGGCTAACTATGGCTACACCTTC.

The chain carries TRBV29-1 and TRBJ2-7; D is perhaps TRBD2 (5 bases). Germline V CDR1 and CDR2: SQVTM, ANQGSEA. The CDR3 contains 12 residues. Trimming pared 1 base from V and 7 bases from J, leaving 11 bases between. The CDR3 sequence is CSVEGRVGEQYF. The CDR3 DNA reads as TGCAGCGTTGAAGGGCGGGTAGGAGAGCAGTACTTC.

The chain is built from TRBV5-4 and TRBJ2-5, with D unresolved. CDR3 length: 13 residues. Germline V gene data show CDR1 as SGHNT and CDR2 as YYREEE (reference sequence). Trimming pared 0 bases from V and 5 bases from J, leaving 8 bases between. The CDR3 here is CASSLEGRETQYF. The CDR3 region has the DNA TGTGCCAGCAGCTTGGAGGGCAGGGAGACCCAGTACTTC.

This chain links TRBV2 with TRBJ2-2, with a possible D match to TRBD2 (6 bases). V was shortened by 7 bases and J by 4 bases, with 13 bases between the two germline ends. CDR3 length equals 14 residues. In germline, CDR1 is SNHLY, CDR2 FYNNEI. CDR3 loop: CASTRLVGTGELFF. The DNA for the CDR3 is TGTGCCAGCACCAGACTAGTCGGCACCGGGGAGCTGTTTTTT.

The chain has TRBV5-1 and TRBJ2-7; TRBD1 might be the D (6 bases). Germline CDR1 SGHRS, CDR2 YFSETQ. V was trimmed by 2 bases and J by 0 bases, leaving 12 bases between them. The length of the CDR3 is 15 residues. CDR3 in amino acids: CASSFGGGHSYEQYF. The CDR3 DNA reads TGCGCCAGCAGCTTTGGTGGGGGCCACTCCTACGAGCAGTACTTC.

This clone is medium-sized (0.01 to 0.1%) in the sample. DNA of the CDR3: TGTGCCAGTAGCCCAACCCGGGACAGGTCCTACGAGCAGTACTTC. Amino acid sequence: CASSPTRDRSYEQYF. This chain uses TRBV19 with TRBJ2-7; TRBD1 aligns across 8 bases. This CDR3 is 15 amino acids long. With V trimmed by 6 bases and J by 1 base, 8 bases remained unmatched. Germline CDR1 reads LNHDA; CDR2 reads SQIVND (reference sequence).

In nucleotides, the CDR3 is TGTGCCAGCAGGGGGGTAGACTACGAGCAGTACTTC. It translates to CASRGVDYEQYF. The chain joins TRBV27 to TRBJ2-7; the D gene could be TRBD1 or TRBD2 (5 bases each). V lost 6 bases and J lost 3, with 9 bases in between. This CDR3 contains 12 residues. Looked up from germline, CDR1 is MNHEY and CDR2 is SMNVEV (reference sequence).

V is TRBV6-6 and J is TRBJ2-5; tentative D call: TRBD2 (6 bases). Germline lookup yields CDR1 MNHNY and CDR2 SVGAGI (reference sequence). Trimming took 4 bases from V and 4 from J, leaving 13 bases between them. This CDR3 has 14 residues. The chain's CDR3 is CASSSLGGTETQYF. The DNA of the CDR3 is TGTGCCAGCAGTTCCCTGGGCGGGACAGAGACCCAGTACTTC.

The chain couples TRBV7-2 to TRBJ2-5; either TRBD1 or TRBD2 may fit D (5 bases each). Trimming pared 3 bases from V and 5 bases from J, leaving 19 bases between. There are 16 residues in the CDR3. CDR1 SGHTA and CDR2 FQGNSA come from the germline V gene. The CDR3 nucleotides read TGTGCCAGCAGCTTCGGTGGGACCAAACGACGCGAGACCCAGTACTTC. Its translation is CASSFGGTKRRETQYF.

This chain links TRBV14 with TRBJ2-1; TRBD2 aligns across 8 bases. The J segment lost 9 bases and the V segment lost 5 bases, leaving 9 bases of the junction unmatched. The CDR3 spans 14 residues. Germline CDR1 reads SGHDN; CDR2 reads FVKESK. In nucleotides, the CDR3 is TGTGCCAGCAGCGTCGGGAGGGGGGGGCGTGAGCAGTTCTTC. This codes for CASSVGRGGREQFF.